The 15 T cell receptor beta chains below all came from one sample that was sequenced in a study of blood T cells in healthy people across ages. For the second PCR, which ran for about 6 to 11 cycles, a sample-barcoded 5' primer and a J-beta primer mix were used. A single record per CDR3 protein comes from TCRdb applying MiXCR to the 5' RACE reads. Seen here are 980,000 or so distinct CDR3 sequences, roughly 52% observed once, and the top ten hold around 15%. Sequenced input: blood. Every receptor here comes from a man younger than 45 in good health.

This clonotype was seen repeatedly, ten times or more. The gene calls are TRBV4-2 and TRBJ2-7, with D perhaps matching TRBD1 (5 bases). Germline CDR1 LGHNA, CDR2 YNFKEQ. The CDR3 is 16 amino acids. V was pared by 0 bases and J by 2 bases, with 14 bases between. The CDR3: CASSQEGLDSTYEQYF. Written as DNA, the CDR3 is TGTGCCAGCAGCCAAGAAGGATTAGACAGTACCTACGAGCAGTACTTC.

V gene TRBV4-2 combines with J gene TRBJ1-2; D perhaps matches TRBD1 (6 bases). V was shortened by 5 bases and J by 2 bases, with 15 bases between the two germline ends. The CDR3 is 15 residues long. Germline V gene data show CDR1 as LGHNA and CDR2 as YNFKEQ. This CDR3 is CASSTRDTINYGYTF. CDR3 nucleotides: TGTGCCAGCAGCACTAGGGACACTATCAACTATGGCTACACCTTC.

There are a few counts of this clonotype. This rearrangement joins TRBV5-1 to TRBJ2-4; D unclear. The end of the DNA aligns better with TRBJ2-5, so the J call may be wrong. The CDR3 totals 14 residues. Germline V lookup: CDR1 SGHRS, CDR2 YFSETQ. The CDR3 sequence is CASSLDPSQETQYF. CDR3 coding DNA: TGCGCCAGCAGCTTGGATCCATCACAAGAGACCCAGTACTTC.

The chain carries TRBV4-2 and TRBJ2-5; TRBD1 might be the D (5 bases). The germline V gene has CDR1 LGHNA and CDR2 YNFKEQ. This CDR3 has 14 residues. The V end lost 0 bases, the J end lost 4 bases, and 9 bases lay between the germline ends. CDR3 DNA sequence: TGTGCCAGCAGCCAAGATTTAGGGGCAGAGACCCAGTACTTC. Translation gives CASSQDLGAETQYF.

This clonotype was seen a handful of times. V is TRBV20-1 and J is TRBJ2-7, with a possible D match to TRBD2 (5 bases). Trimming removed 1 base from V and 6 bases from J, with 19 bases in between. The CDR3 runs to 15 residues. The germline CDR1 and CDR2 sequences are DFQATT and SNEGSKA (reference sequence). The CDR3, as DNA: TGCAGTGCTAGAGGAGTGTTGGCGGGCGGTCTCGAGCAGTACTTC. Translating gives CSARGVLAGGLEQYF.

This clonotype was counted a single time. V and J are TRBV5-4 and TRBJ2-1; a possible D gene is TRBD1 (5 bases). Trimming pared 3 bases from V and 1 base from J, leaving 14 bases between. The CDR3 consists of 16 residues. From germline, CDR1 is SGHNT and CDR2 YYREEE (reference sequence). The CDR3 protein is CASSSTWGGSYNEQFF. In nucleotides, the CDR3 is TGTGCCAGCAGCTCTACTTGGGGCGGATCCTACAATGAGCAGTTCTTC.

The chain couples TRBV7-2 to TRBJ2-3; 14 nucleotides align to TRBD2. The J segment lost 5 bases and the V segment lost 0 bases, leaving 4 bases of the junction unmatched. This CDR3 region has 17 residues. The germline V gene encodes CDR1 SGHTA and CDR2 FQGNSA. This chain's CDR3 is CASSLARLAGGQDTQYF. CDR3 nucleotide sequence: TGTGCCAGCAGCTTAGCGCGACTAGCGGGGGGGCAAGATACGCAGTATTTT.

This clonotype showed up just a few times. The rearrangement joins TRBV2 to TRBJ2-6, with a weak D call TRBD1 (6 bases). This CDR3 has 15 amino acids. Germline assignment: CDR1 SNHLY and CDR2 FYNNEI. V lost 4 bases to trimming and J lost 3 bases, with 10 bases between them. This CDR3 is CASSAGVGGANVLTF. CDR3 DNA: TGTGCCAGCAGTGCAGGGGTCGGTGGGGCCAACGTCCTGACTTTC.

The CDR3: CASAGGSGYTF. CDR3 DNA: TGTGCCAGCGCAGGTGGAAGTGGCTACACCTTC. J is TRBJ1-2 and V is TRBV24-1, with D unresolved. Germline V lookup: CDR1 KGHDR, CDR2 SFDVKD. Deletions cut 11 bases from V and 7 bases from J, with 13 bases between. CDR3 length: 11 residues.

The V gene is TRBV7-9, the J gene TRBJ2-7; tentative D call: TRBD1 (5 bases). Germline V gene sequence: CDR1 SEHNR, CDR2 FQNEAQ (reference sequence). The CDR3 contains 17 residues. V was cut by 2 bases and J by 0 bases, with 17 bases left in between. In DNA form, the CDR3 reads TGTGCCAGCAGCTTAAATAGTCGGCAGGGAAGCTCCTACGAGCAGTACTTC. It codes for CASSLNSRQGSSYEQYF.

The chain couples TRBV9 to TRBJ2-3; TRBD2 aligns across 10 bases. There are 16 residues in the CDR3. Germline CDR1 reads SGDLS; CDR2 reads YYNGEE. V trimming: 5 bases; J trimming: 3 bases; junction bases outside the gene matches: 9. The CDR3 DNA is TGTGCCAGCAGTCCGTTACCTAGCGGGGGAACAGATACGCAGTATTTT. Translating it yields CASSPLPSGGTDTQYF.

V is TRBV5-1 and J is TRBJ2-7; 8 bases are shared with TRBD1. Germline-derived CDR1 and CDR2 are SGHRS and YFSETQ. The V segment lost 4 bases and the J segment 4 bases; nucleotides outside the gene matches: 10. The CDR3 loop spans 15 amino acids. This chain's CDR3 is CASSQNSDRGYEQYF. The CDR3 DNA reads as TGCGCCAGCAGCCAGAACTCAGACAGGGGATACGAGCAGTACTTC.

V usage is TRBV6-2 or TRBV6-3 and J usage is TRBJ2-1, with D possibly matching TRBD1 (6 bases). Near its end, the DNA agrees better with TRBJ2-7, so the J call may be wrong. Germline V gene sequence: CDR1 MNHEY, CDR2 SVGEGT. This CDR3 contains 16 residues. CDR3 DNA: TGTGCCAGCAGTTATTTGGGGACAAGCTCCTACAATGAGCAGTACTTC. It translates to CASSYLGTSSYNEQYF.

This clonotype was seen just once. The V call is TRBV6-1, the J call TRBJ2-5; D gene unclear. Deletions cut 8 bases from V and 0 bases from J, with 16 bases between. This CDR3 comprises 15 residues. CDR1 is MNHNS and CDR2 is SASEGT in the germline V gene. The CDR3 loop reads CASLDSLQYQETQYF. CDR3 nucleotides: TGTGCCAGCCTAGATAGCCTACAGTACCAAGAGACCCAGTACTTC.

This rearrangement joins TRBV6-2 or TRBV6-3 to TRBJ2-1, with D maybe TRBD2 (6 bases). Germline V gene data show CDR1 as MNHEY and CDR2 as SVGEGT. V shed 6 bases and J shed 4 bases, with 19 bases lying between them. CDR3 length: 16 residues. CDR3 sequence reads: CASRDSRDSRYNEQFF. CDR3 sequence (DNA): TGTGCCAGCAGAGACTCCCGGGACTCCAGATACAATGAGCAGTTCTTC.